These 10 T cell receptor beta chains were sequenced from one sample in a study of shared clonotypes between healthy human individuals. Assay used: immunoSEQ multiplex PCR; TCRdb lists only in-frame clones, some missing. The sample consists of roughly 2.6 million clones, around 94% of them appearing once. Sequencing was done on a sample of naive CD4+ T cells sorted from blood. The subset denotes: CD45RA+ positively selected. These receptors were taken from a man younger than 35 in good health.

The chain couples TRBV18 to TRBJ2-7; 12 bases are a match to TRBD2. CDR1 and CDR2 (germline): KGHSH, LQKENI. The CDR3 loop spans 20 amino acids. The trim removed 5 bases at V and 3 bases at J, leaving 20 bases unmatched. The DNA of the CDR3 is TGTGCCAGCTCATCTTCGACAGGGGGGAGGACTAGCGGGACGATCTACGAGCAGTACTTC. Translated: CASSSSTGGRTSGTIYEQYF.

V and J are TRBV10-3 and TRBJ1-6; D unresolved. The CDR3 is 14 residues long. Trimming took 2 bases from V and 7 from J, leaving 9 bases between them. CDR1 and CDR2 (germline): ENHRY, SYGVKD. CDR3 coding DNA: TGTGCCATCAGTGAGGGTACGGAGAATTCACCCCTCCACTTT. Protein: CAISEGTENSPLHF.

This chain uses TRBV5-1 with TRBJ1-2; D might be TRBD1 (5 bases). This CDR3 contains 14 residues. The ends were cut back, 0 bases at V and 7 bases at J, with 13 bases in the middle. From germline, CDR1 is SGHRS and CDR2 YFSETQ. The chain's CDR3 is CASSLGAGTGGYTF. The CDR3 DNA is TGCGCCAGCAGCTTGGGGGCAGGGACGGGTGGCTACACCTTC. The full variable domain, completed using reference TRBV5-1 and TRBJ1-2, is KAGVTQTPRYLIKTRGQQVTLSCSPISGHRSVSWYQQTPGQGLQFLFEYFSETQRNKGNFPGRFSGRQFSNSRSEMNVSTLELGDSALYLCASSLGAGTGGYTFGSGTRLTVV.

The chain recombines TRBV2 with TRBJ2-5, with a possible D match to TRBD2 (5 bases). The J call is uncertain, as TRBJ2-7 better fits the DNA end. Germline V gives CDR1 SNHLY, CDR2 FYNNEI. This CDR3 contains 12 residues. The CDR3 bases are TGTGCCCAGCGAGGGAGAAACTACGAGCAGTACTTC. It codes for CAQRGRNYEQYF.

The V call is TRBV18, the J call TRBJ2-2, with D perhaps matching TRBD1 (5 bases). V lost 2 bases and J lost 4, with 14 bases in between. The CDR3 totals 16 residues. Germline assignment: CDR1 KGHSH and CDR2 LQKENI. The CDR3 spells CASSPSSGSGTGELFF. The CDR3 DNA reads as TGTGCCAGCTCACCATCTTCAGGGTCGGGCACCGGGGAGCTGTTTTTT.

The chain couples TRBV2 to TRBJ1-5; weak D call: TRBD1 (5 bases). V dropped 5 bases and J dropped 6 bases, with 14 bases sitting between them. Germline V gives CDR1 SNHLY, CDR2 FYNNEI. The CDR3 has 14 amino acids. The CDR3 sequence is CASSITQGGQPQHF. The CDR3 coding sequence is TGTGCCAGCAGTATCACCCAGGGAGGTCAGCCCCAGCATTTT.

This chain links TRBV5-6 with TRBJ2-2, with D tentatively TRBD1 or TRBD2 (7 bases each). Germline values: CDR1 SGHDT, CDR2 YYEEEE. V lost 3 bases to trimming and J lost 3 bases, with 12 bases between them. The CDR3 consists of 15 residues. CDR3 sequence reads: CASSSGGVYTGELFF. The CDR3, as DNA: TGTGCCAGCAGCTCAGGGGGGGTTTACACCGGGGAGCTGTTTTTT.

This chain joins TRBV15 and TRBJ2-7; 9 bases agree with TRBD1. Trimming removed 0 bases from V and 0 bases from J; junction bases left unmatched: 3. CDR1 is LNHNV, CDR2 YYDKDF, per germline (reference sequence). The CDR3 is made up of 16 amino acids. The CDR3 DNA follows: TGTGCCACCAGCAGAGATCAGACAGGGGGCTCCTACGAGCAGTACTTC. Its protein is CATSRDQTGGSYEQYF. The full variable domain, in which reference TRBV15 and TRBJ2-7 provide the parts outside the CDR3, is DAMVIQNPRYQVTQFGKPVTLSCSQTLNHNVMYWYQQKSSQAPKLLFHYYDKDFNNEADTPDNFQSRRPNTSFCFLDIRSPGLGDTAMYLCATSRDQTGGSYEQYFGPGTRLTVT.

The chain has TRBV1 and TRBJ2-3; no DNA check was done on the table's D call, TRBD2. TRBV1 is labeled a pseudogene. The CDR3 contains 20 residues. CDR3 sequence reads: CTSSQSSGSFPCLSTDTQYF. In nucleotides, the CDR3 is TGCACCAGCAGCCAGTCTAGCGGGAGTTTTCCCTGCCTTAGCACAGATACGCAGTATTTT.

The chain combines TRBV5-1 with TRBJ2-5, with a weak D call TRBD2 (5 bases). This CDR3 is built from 15 residues. Per the germline V gene, CDR1 is SGHRS and CDR2 is YFSETQ. Trimming removed 0 bases at V and 9 bases at J, with 18 bases between. The CDR3 loop is CASSLESASRGPQYF. The DNA of the CDR3 is TGCGCCAGCAGCTTGGAGTCGGCGAGTAGAGGGCCCCAGTACTTC.